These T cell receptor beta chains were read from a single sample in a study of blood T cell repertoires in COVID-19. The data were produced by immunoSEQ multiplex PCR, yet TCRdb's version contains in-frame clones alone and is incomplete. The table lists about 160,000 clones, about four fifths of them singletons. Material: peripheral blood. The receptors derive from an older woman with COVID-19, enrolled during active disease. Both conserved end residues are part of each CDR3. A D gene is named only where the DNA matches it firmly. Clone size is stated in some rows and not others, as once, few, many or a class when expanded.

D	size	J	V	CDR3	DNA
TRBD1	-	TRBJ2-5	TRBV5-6	CASSSLDRVQETQYF	TGTGCCAGCAGCTCGCTGGACAGGGTCCAAGAGACCCAGTACTTC
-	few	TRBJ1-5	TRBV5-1	CASSLGVNQPQHF	TGCGCCAGCAGCTTGGGCGTCAATCAGCCCCAGCATTTT
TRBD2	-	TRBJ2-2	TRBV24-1	CATRGGRGTGELFF	TGTGCCACCCGGGGGGGGCGAGGCACCGGGGAGCTGTTTTTT
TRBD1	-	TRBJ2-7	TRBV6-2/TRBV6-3	CASSYTRDRGGYEQYF	TGTGCCAGCAGTTACACCAGGGACAGGGGGGGATACGAGCAGTACTTC
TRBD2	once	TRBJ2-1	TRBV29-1	CSVVSGGVDEQFF	TGCAGCGTTGTTAGCGGGGGGGTAGATGAGCAGTTCTTC
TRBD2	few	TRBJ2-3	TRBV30	CAWRRIAGSSTDTQYF	TGTGCCTGGAGACGGATAGCGGGATCTAGCACAGATACGCAGTATTTT
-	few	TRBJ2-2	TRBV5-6	CASSLTGSSGELFF	TGTGCCAGCAGCTTGACAGGGTCATCGGGGGAGCTGTTTTTT
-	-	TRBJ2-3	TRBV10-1	CASSDWRSRGTDTQYF	TGCGCCAGCAGTGACTGGAGGTCCCGTGGCACAGATACGCAGTATTTT
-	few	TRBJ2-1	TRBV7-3	CASSYRANEQFF	TGTGCCAGCAGCTACAGGGCCAATGAGCAGTTCTTC
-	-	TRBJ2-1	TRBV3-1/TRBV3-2	CASRLALSSYNEQFF	TGTGCCAGCAGATTAGCGTTGAGCTCCTACAATGAGCAGTTCTTC
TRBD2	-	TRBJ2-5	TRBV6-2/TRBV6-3	CASSYSKAGGPETQYF	TGTGCCAGCAGTTACTCGAAAGCGGGGGGGCCTGAGACCCAGTACTTC
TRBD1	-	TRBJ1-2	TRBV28	CASSSPGQITYGYTF	TGTGCCAGCAGTTCACCGGGACAGATTACCTATGGCTACACCTTC
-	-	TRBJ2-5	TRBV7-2	CASQREWGRDKETQYF	TGTGCCAGTCAGAGGGAATGGGGGAGGGACAAAGAGACCCAGTACTTC
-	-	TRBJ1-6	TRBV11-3	CASSQGPVSPLHF	TGTGCCAGCAGTCAGGGGCCCGTTTCACCCCTCCACTTT
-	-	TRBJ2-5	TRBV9	CASSFNREETQYF	TGTGCCAGCAGCTTTAACAGGGAAGAGACCCAGTACTTC
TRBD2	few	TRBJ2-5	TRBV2	CASSGVLAGGGETQYF	TGTGCCAGCAGTGGGGTACTAGCGGGAGGGGGAGAGACCCAGTACTTC
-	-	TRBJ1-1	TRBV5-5	CASSLEVRGSSLNTEAFF	TGTGCCAGCAGCTTGGAGGTTAGGGGTTCTTCCTTGAACACTGAAGCTTTCTTT
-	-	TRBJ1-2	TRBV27	CASSSGYGYTF	TGTGCCAGCAGTTCCGGCTATGGCTACACCTTC
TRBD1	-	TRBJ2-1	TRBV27	CASNFRTGSYNEQFF	TGTGCCAGCAACTTCAGGACAGGCTCCTACAATGAGCAGTTCTTC
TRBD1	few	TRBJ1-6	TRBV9	CASSAGQGSSYNSPLHF	TGTGCCAGCAGCGCTGGACAGGGGAGCTCCTATAATTCACCCCTCCACTTT
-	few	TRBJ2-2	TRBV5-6	CASSLDGSTGTGELFF	TGTGCCAGCAGCTTAGACGGATCCACGGGAACCGGGGAGCTGTTTTTT
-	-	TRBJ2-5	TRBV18	CASSASRGVEETQYF	TGTGCCAGCTCAGCTTCCCGAGGAGTGGAAGAGACCCAGTACTTC
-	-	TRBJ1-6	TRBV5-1	CASSLERGGTNNSPLHF	TGCGCCAGCAGCTTGGAACGGGGGGGGACCAATAATTCACCCCTCCACTTT
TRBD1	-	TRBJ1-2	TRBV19	CASSSRGQDPYGYTF	TGTGCCAGTAGTTCCCGGGGACAGGACCCTTATGGCTACACCTTC
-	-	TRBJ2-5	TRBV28	CASSSRGGAGLGTQYF	TGTGCCAGCAGTTCCCGTGGAGGGGCAGGATTAGGGACCCAGTACTTC
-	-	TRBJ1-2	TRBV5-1	CASSLTQTPNYGYTF	TGCGCCAGCAGCCTTACACAGACACCCAACTATGGCTACACCTTC
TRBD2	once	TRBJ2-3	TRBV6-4	CASSELAGSSTDTQYF	TGTGCCAGCAGTGAACTAGCGGGATCAAGCACAGATACGCAGTATTTT
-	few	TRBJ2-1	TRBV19	CASSRAAFYEQFF	TGTGCCAGTAGTAGGGCTGCGTTCTATGAGCAGTTCTTC
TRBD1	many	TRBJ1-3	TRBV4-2	CASSQGQGSHGNTIYF	TGTGCCAGCAGCCAGGGACAGGGATCGCACGGAAACACCATATATTTT
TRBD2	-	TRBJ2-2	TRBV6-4	CASIEGAGRHTGELFF	TGTGCCAGCATCGAGGGAGCGGGAAGGCATACCGGGGAGCTGTTTTTT
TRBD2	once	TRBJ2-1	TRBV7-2	CASSLALGGGSYNEQFF	TGTGCCAGCAGCTTAGCCCTGGGGGGGGGATCCTACAATGAGCAGTTCTTC
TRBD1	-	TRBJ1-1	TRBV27	CASGIPTGKAFF	TGTGCCAGCGGGATACCGACAGGGAAAGCTTTCTTT
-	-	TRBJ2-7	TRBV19	CASPIKRRYSYEQYF	TGTGCCAGTCCAATAAAGCGGAGGTACTCCTACGAGCAGTACTTC
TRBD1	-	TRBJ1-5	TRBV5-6	CASSFRDRAHQPQHF	TGTGCCAGCAGCTTCCGGGACAGGGCCCATCAGCCCCAGCATTTT
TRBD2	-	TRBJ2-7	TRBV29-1	CSVLKLAGRTYEQYF	TGCAGCGTGCTTAAACTAGCGGGTCGGACCTACGAGCAGTACTTC
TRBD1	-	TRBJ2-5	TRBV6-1	CASSEAMDRGETQYF	TGTGCCAGCAGTGAAGCGATGGACAGGGGAGAGACCCAGTACTTC
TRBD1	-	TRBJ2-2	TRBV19	CASKGQGETGELFF	TGTGCCAGTAAGGGACAGGGGGAAACCGGGGAGCTGTTTTTT
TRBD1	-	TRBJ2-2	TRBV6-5	CASDSRQGRIGELFF	TGTGCCAGCGACAGCCGACAGGGGAGGATCGGGGAGCTGTTTTTT
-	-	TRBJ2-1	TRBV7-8	CASSLLGGVKSSSYNEQFF	TGTGCCAGCAGCTTATTAGGGGGGGTCAAGTCGAGCTCCTACAATGAGCAGTTCTTC
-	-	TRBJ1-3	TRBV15	CATSRDRGSSGNTIYF	TGTGCCACCAGCAGAGATAGGGGGAGCTCTGGAAACACCATATATTTT
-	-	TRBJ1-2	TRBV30	CAWRVSGSVGYTF	TGTGCCTGGAGAGTCTCAGGCTCCGTGGGCTACACCTTC